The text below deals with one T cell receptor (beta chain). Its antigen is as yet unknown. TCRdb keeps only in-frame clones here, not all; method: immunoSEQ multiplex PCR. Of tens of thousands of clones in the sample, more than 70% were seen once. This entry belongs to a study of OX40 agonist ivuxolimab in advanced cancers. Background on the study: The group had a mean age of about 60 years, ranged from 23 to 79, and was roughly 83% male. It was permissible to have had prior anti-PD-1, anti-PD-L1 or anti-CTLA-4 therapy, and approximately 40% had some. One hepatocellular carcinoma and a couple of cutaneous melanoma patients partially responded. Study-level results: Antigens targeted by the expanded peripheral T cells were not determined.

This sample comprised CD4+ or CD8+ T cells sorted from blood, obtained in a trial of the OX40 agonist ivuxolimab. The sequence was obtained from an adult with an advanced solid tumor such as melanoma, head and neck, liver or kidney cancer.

CDR3 loop: CATSRGIAVGELFF. DNA of the CDR3: TGTGCCACCAGCAGAGGTATAGCCGTCGGGGAGCTGTTTTTT. V gene TRBV15 combines with J gene TRBJ2-2; D uncertain. CDR3 length: 14 amino acids. Germline V CDR1 and CDR2: LNHNV, YYDKDF (reference sequence). Trimming shortened V by 1 base and J by 7 bases, and 10 bases separated the two germline ends.